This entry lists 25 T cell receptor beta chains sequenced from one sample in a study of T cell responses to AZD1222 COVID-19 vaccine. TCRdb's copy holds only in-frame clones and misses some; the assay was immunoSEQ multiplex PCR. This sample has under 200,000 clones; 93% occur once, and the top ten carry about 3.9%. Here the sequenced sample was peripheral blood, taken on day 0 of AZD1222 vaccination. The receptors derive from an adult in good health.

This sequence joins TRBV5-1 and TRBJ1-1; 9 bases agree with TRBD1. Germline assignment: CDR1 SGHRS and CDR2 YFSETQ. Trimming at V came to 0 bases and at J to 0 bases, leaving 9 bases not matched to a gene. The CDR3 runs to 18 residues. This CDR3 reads CASSLGPGTGRLNTEAFF. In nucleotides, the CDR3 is TGCGCCAGCAGCTTGGGGCCCGGGACAGGGAGATTGAACACTGAAGCTTTCTTT.

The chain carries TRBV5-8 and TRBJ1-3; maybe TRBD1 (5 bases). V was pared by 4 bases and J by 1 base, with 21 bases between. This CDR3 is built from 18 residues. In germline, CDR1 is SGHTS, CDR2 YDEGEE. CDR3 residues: CASSLAYQGFGSGNTIYF. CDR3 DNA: TGTGCCAGCAGCCTCGCGTATCAGGGTTTTGGATCTGGAAACACCATATATTTT.

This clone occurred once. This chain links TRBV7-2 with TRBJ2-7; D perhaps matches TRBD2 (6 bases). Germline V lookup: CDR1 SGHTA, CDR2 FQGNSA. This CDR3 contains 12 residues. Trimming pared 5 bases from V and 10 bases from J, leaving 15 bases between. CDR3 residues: CASSTSGPLQYF. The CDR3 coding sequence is TGTGCCAGCAGCACCAGCGGGCCTCTCCAGTACTTC.

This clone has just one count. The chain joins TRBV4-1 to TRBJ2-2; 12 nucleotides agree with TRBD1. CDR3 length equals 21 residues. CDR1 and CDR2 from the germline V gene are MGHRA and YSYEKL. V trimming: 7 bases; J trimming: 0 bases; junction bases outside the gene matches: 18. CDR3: CASKPARGQGARGTNTGELFF. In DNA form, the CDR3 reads TGCGCCAGCAAACCCGCGAGGGGACAGGGGGCGAGGGGGACGAACACCGGGGAGCTGTTTTTT.

The CDR3 reads CSGDEAFF. DNA of the CDR3: TGCAGCGGGGATGAAGCTTTCTTT. The genes are TRBV29-1 and TRBJ1-1; D is ambiguous. CDR1 is SQVTM and CDR2 is ANQGSEA in the germline V gene. Trimming took off 7 bases at V and 7 bases at J, with 4 bases between the two ends. The CDR3 consists of 8 residues.

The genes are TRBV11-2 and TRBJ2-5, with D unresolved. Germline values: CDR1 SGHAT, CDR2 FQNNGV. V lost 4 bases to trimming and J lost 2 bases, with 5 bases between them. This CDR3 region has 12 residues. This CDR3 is CASSSAQETQYF. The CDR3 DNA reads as TGTGCCAGCAGCTCCGCGCAAGAGACCCAGTACTTC.

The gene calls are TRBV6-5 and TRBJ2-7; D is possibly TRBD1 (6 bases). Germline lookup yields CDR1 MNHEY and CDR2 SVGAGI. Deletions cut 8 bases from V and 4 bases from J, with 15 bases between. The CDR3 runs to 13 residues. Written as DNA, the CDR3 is TGTGCCAGCGAGACAGGTCAGGAATACGAGCAGTACTTC. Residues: CASETGQEYEQYF.

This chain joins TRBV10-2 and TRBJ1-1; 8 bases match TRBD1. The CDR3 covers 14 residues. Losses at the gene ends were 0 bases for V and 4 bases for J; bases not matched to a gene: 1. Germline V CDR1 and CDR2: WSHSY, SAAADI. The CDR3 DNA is TGCGCCAGCAGTGAGTCGACAGGGGCCACTGAAGCTTTCTTT. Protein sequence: CASSESTGATEAFF.

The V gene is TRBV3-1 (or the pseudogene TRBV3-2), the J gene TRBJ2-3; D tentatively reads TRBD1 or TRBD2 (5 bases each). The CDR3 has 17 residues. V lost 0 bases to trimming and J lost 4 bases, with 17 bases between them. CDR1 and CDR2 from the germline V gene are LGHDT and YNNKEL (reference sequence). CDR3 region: CASSQESSALGADTQYF. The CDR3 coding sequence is TGTGCCAGCAGCCAAGAGTCTTCAGCGTTGGGGGCAGATACGCAGTATTTT.

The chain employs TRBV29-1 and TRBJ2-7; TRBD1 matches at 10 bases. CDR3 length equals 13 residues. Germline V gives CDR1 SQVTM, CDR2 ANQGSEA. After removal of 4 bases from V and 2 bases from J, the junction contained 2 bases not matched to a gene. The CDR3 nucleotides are TGCAGCGTTGCAGGGACAGGGGCCTACGAGCAGTACTTC. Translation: CSVAGTGAYEQYF.

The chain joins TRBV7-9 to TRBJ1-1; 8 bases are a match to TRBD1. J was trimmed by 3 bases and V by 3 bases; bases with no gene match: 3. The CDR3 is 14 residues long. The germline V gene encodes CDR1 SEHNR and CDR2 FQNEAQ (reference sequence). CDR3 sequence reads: CASSFRGQDTEAFF. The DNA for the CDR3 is TGTGCCAGCAGCTTCAGGGGGCAAGACACTGAAGCTTTCTTT. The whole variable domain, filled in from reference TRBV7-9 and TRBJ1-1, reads DTGVSQNPRHKITKRGQNVTFRCDPISEHNRLYWYRQTLGQGPEFLTYFQNEAQLEKSRLLSDRFSAERPKGSFSTLEIQRTEQGDSAMYLCASSFRGQDTEAFFGQGTRLTVV.

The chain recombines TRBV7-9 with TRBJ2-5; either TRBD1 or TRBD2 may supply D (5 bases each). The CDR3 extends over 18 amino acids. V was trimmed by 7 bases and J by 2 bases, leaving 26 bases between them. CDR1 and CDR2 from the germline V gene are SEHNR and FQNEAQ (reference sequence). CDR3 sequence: CASTSMGMGREEQETQYF. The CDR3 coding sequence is TGTGCCAGCACCTCCATGGGAATGGGACGAGAGGAGCAAGAGACCCAGTACTTC.

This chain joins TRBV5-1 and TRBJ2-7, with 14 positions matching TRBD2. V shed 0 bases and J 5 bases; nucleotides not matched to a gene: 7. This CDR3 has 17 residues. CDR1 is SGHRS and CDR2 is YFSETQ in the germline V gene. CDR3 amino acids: CASSLARLAGGYDEQYF. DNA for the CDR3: TGCGCCAGCAGCTTGGCCAGACTAGCGGGAGGGTATGACGAGCAGTACTTC.

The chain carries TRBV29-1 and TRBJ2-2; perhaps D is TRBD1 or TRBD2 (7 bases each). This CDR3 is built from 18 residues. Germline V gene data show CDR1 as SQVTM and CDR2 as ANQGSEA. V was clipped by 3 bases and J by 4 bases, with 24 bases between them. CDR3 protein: CSVEQDRLSGGGTGELFF. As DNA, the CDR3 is TGCAGCGTTGAGCAGGACAGGCTGTCGGGGGGTGGCACCGGGGAGCTGTTTTTT.

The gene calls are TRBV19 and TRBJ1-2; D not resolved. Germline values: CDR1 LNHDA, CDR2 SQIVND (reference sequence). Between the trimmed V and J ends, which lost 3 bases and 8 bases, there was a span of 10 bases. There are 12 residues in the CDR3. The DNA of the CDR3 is TGTGCCAGTAGTATTCTAGGGTCCGGCTACACCTTC. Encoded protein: CASSILGSGYTF. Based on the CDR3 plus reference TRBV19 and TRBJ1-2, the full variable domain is DGGITQSPKYLFRKEGQNVTLSCEQNLNHDAMYWYRQDPGQGLRLIYYSQIVNDFQKGDIAEGYSVSREKKESFPLTVTSAQKNPTAFYLCASSILGSGYTFGSGTRLTVV.

CDR3 nucleotide sequence: TGCGCCAGCAGCTTGCGTTTGGCTTACAATGAGCAGTTCTTC. Its translation: CASSLRLAYNEQFF. This chain joins TRBV5-1 and TRBJ2-1, with unresolved D. The germline gives CDR1 SGHRS, CDR2 YFSETQ. Trimming took off 1 base at V and 4 bases at J, with 9 bases between the two ends. The CDR3 has 14 residues.

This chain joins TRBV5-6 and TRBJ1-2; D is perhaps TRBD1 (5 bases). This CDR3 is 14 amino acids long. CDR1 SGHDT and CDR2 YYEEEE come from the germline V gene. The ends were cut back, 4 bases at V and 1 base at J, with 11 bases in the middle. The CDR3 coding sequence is TGTGCCAGCAGCGGGGGACTAAATAACTATGGCTACACCTTC. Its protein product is CASSGGLNNYGYTF.

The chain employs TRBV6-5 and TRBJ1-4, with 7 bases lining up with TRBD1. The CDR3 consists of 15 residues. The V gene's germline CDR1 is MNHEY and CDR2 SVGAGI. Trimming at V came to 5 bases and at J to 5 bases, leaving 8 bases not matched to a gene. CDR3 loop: CASSRDRAVNEKLFF. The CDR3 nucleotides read TGTGCCAGCAGTCGAGACAGGGCCGTGAATGAAAAACTGTTTTTT.

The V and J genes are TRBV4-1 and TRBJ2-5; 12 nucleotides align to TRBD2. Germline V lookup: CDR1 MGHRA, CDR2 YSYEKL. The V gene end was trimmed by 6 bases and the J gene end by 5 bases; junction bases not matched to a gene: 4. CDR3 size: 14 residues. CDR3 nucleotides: TGCGCCAGCAGTCGGACTAGCGGGGCGGAGACCCAGTACTTC. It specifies CASSRTSGAETQYF.

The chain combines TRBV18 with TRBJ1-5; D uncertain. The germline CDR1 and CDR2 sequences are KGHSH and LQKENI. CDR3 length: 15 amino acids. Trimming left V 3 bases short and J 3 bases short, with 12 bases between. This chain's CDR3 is CASSPSQSANQPQHF. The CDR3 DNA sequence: TGTGCCAGCTCACCGAGTCAAAGCGCCAATCAGCCCCAGCATTTT.

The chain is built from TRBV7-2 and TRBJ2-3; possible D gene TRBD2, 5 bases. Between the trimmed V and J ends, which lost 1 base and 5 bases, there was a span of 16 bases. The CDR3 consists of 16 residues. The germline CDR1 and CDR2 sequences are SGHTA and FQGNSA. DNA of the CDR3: TGTGCCAGCAGCTTAGTCTCTTGGCAGGAGGTAGATACGCAGTATTTT. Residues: CASSLVSWQEVDTQYF.

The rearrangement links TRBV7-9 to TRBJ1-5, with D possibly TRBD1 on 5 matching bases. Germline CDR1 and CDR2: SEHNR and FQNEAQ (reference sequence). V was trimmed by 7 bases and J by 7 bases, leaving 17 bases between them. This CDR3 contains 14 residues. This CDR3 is CASTPLTGRQPQHF. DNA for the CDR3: TGTGCCAGCACCCCTCTAACAGGAAGGCAGCCCCAGCATTTT.

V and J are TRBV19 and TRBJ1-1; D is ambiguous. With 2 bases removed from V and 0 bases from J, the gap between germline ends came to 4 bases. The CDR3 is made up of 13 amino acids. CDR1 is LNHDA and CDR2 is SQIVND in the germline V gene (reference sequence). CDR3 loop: CASSISVNTEAFF. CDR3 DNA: TGTGCCAGTAGTATATCCGTGAACACTGAAGCTTTCTTT.

The CDR3 nucleotides read TGTGCCAGCAGTTACCTGGATGTATCTGAAGCTTTCTTT. Translating it yields CASSYLDVSEAFF. This chain joins TRBV6-9 and TRBJ1-1; D gene ambiguous. The CDR3 has 13 amino acids. V was cut by 3 bases and J by 6 bases, with 11 bases left in between. Germline V gene data show CDR1 as MNHGY and CDR2 as SVAAGI.

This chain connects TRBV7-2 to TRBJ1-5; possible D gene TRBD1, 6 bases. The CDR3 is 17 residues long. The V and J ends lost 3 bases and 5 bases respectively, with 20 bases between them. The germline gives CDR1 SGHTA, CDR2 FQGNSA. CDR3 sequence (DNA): TGTGCCAGCAGCTTTGTCCCGGGACACCGACTCTATCAGCCCCAGCATTTT. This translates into CASSFVPGHRLYQPQHF.